These T cell receptor beta chains were read from a single sample in a study of Graves' ophthalmopathy and Graves' hyperthyroidism. In TCRdb, the multiplex PCR reads were re-called with MiXCR into one record per CDR3 protein. The profile shows under 60,000 distinct CDR3 sequences, roughly half of them singletons. The sample comprised peripheral blood. The receptors were gathered from an adult woman with Graves' ophthalmopathy. The CDR3 runs from the conserved cysteine through the conserved F or W. D genes are given only for firm matches. The size field is filled for only some rows; it gives once, few, many or a size class.

DNA,CDR3,size,V,J,D
TGTGCCAGCAGCTTAGGACTAGCGGGAGCTGAGCAGTTCTTC,CASSLGLAGAEQFF,many,TRBV7-9,TRBJ2-1,TRBD2
TGTGCCAGTAGTATAGACAGGGGTGAAAAACTGTTTTTT,CASSIDRGEKLFF,many,TRBV19,TRBJ1-4,NA
TGCAGCGTCCGGGACGGCTATGGCTACACCTTC,CSVRDGYGYTF,NA,TRBV29-1,TRBJ1-2,NA
TGTGCCATCAGTGAGCGGCTCTCTGAAGCTTTCTTT,CAISERLSEAFF,many,TRBV10-3,TRBJ1-1,NA
TGTGCCAGCAGTGGGACTAGCGGGAATAGGTACGAGCAGTACTTC,CASSGTSGNRYEQYF,once,TRBV25-1,TRBJ2-7,TRBD2
TGTGCCAGCAGTGGGAGGACTACCCAAGAGACCCAGTACTTC,CASSGRTTQETQYF,many,TRBV6-1,TRBJ2-5,NA
TGTGCCAGTCATAGCGGGAGGGCCGGGAAGGCCGGGGAGCTGTTTTTT,CASHSGRAGKAGELFF,NA,TRBV2,TRBJ2-2,TRBD2
TGCAGTGTGACGGGCCTGGGGCTTTCTGAAGCTTTCTTT,CSVTGLGLSEAFF,NA,TRBV20-1,TRBJ1-1,NA
TGCAGTGCTAGTGGGCTAGCGGGAGAGCCCACCGGGGAGCTGTTTTTT,CSASGLAGEPTGELFF,many,TRBV20-1,TRBJ2-2,TRBD2
TGTGCCAGCAGGACTAGCGGGAGCCAAGAGACCCAGTACTTC,CASRTSGSQETQYF,NA,TRBV6-1,TRBJ2-5,TRBD2
TGTGCCACCAGTGATTTGCCGGGAACTGAAGCTTTCTTT,CATSDLPGTEAFF,NA,TRBV24-1,TRBJ1-1,NA
TGTGCCAGCAGTGAAGTCCCAGGGATGGGGGAGCTGTATTTT,CASSEVPGMGELYF,NA,TRBV2,TRBJ2-2,NA
TGTGCCAGCAGTTATCGGGGCGGGAGGAGATACGAGCAGTACTTC,CASSYRGGRRYEQYF,many,TRBV28,TRBJ2-7,TRBD2
TGTGCCAGCAGACGCAGCGGGAGGATGATGGGGACAGATACGCAGTATTTT,CASRRSGRMMGTDTQYF,many,TRBV7-9,TRBJ2-3,TRBD2
TGTGCCATCAGTGAAAGGGACAGGAAAGCTTTCTTT,CAISERDRKAFF,medium-sized,TRBV10-3,TRBJ1-1,TRBD1
TGTGCCACCCAGGGACAGGGCCGCACAGATACGCAGTATTTT,CATQGQGRTDTQYF,many,TRBV24-1,TRBJ2-3,TRBD1
TGCGCCAGCAGCCCAGCACAGGCCTACGGAAACACCATATATTTT,CASSPAQAYGNTIYF,many,TRBV5-1,TRBJ1-3,NA
TGTGCCAGCAGTTCTATTAATACCGGGGAGCTGTTTTTT,CASSSINTGELFF,few,TRBV12-3/TRBV12-4,TRBJ2-2,NA
TGTGCCAGCAGCCAAGAAGGAGCCAGCGGGAATGAAAAACTGTTTTTT,CASSQEGASGNEKLFF,NA,TRBV9,TRBJ1-4,NA
TGCAGTGCGGGGACAGGCTCTTCCTACGAGCAGTACTTC,CSAGTGSSYEQYF,many,TRBV20-1,TRBJ2-7,TRBD1
TGTGCCAGTAGTATCCGGACAGCCGGCAACCCAGGGAACACCATATATTTT,CASSIRTAGNPGNTIYF,NA,TRBV19,TRBJ1-3,NA
TGTGCCATCAGAGGGACAGAGACAGATACGCAGTATTTT,CAIRGTETDTQYF,NA,TRBV10-3,TRBJ2-3,TRBD1
TGTGCCAGCAGTTTAACTTCAGGGAGCGAGCAGTACTTC,CASSLTSGSEQYF,many,TRBV28,TRBJ2-7,NA
TGTGCCAGCACCTTAGTTGACGAGCAGTACTTC,CASTLVDEQYF,medium-sized,TRBV2,TRBJ2-7,NA
TGCAGTGCTGGGGGACTAGCGGGAGGGACCCAGTACTTC,CSAGGLAGGTQYF,NA,TRBV20-1,TRBJ2-5,TRBD2
TGCAGTGCCCAGGGGGAGTCGGAGACCCAGTACTTC,CSAQGESETQYF,medium-sized,TRBV20-1,TRBJ2-5,TRBD1
TGTGCCAGCAGCTCAGGGGCAGGGGGTTTT,CASSSGAGGF,NA,TRBV7-9,TRBJ2-3,TRBD1
TGTGCCAGTAGTCCCAGGTTAGCGGGAGTGGTAGGGGATACGCAGTATTTT,CASSPRLAGVVGDTQYF,NA,TRBV19,TRBJ2-3,TRBD2
TGCAGTGCCACGCCCGGGGTGGGAGGGGACTTACAAGGGACCCAGTACTTC,CSATPGVGGDLQGTQYF,many,TRBV20-1,TRBJ2-5,TRBD2
TGTGCCAGTAGTCCGCTCATTGGCCCGACTTCTTATGAAAAACTGTTTTTT,CASSPLIGPTSYEKLFF,NA,TRBV19,TRBJ1-4,NA
TGTGCCACCAGTGATGGGGGGGCGCGTGTGCAGTACTTC,CATSDGGARVQYF,NA,TRBV24-1,TRBJ2-7,NA
TGCGCCAGCAGCTTGGCCGGGGACCAGAGCACAGATACGCAGTATTTT,CASSLAGDQSTDTQYF,many,TRBV5-1,TRBJ2-3,NA
TGTGCCAGCAGAACAGGCAGGGAACTAGCGAACGAGCAGTACTTC,CASRTGRELANEQYF,many,TRBV16,TRBJ2-7,TRBD2
TGTGCCAGCAGTGTAGCGGGAGGAGTTTACGAGCAGTACTTC,CASSVAGGVYEQYF,many,TRBV6-1,TRBJ2-7,TRBD2
TGCAGTGCACTGACGTCGGGTATCGAGCAGTACTTC,CSALTSGIEQYF,NA,TRBV20-1,TRBJ2-7,NA
TGCAGTGCTACTCGGACTAGCGGAGGGCACTACAATGAGCAGTTCTTC,CSATRTSGGHYNEQFF,many,TRBV20-1,TRBJ2-1,TRBD2
TGTGCTAGTGGTTTAGGAGCGAACACTGAAGCTTTCTTT,CASGLGANTEAFF,NA,TRBV12-5,TRBJ1-1,NA
TGCAGTGCTAGAAAACTAGCGGGGGGGGACAATGAGCAGTTCTTC,CSARKLAGGDNEQFF,NA,TRBV20-1,TRBJ2-1,TRBD2
TGCGCCAGCACCCCTAGCGGAAGCTCTCACGAGCAGCACTTC,CASTPSGSSHEQHF,NA,TRBV5-1,TRBJ2-7,TRBD2
TGCGCACAAAGGGGGGACACAGATACGCAGTATTTT,CAQRGDTDTQYF,NA,TRBV10-1,TRBJ2-3,NA
TGTGCCAGCAGCCAAGTATCGATGACCGGCTACACCTTC,CASSQVSMTGYTF,NA,TRBV4-2,TRBJ1-2,NA
TGTGCCAGCAGTGATATTTACGAGCAGTACTTC,CASSDIYEQYF,many,TRBV2,TRBJ2-7,NA
TGTGCCAGCAGCTTAGCCCAGGGTAGGGACTATGGCTACACCTTC,CASSLAQGRDYGYTF,NA,TRBV11-2,TRBJ1-2,NA
TGTGCCAGCAGTGAAGAGGGACAGGGGACTGAAGCTTTCTTT,CASSEEGQGTEAFF,NA,TRBV6-9,TRBJ1-1,TRBD1
TGCGCCAGCAGCTTGGATGGACCGGGCTACGAGCAGTACTTC,CASSLDGPGYEQYF,many,TRBV5-1,TRBJ2-7,NA
TGTGCCTGGAGTGCACTTCAAGGGGGTGAAAAACTGTTTTTT,CAWSALQGGEKLFF,NA,TRBV30,TRBJ1-4,NA
TGCGCCAGCAGCTTAGATAGCGGATCCTACGAGCAGTACTTC,CASSLDSGSYEQYF,NA,TRBV5-1,TRBJ2-7,NA
TGCAGTGTTCCTAGCGGGACATACAGTGAGCAGTTCTTC,CSVPSGTYSEQFF,NA,TRBV20-1,TRBJ2-1,TRBD2
TGCGCCAACTTCCCAGGGACTAGCGGGAGCCCCTACGAGCAGTACTTC,CANFPGTSGSPYEQYF,NA,TRBV10-1,TRBJ2-7,TRBD2
TGTGCCAGCAGCATAGCGGGAGAGACCCAGTACTTC,CASSIAGETQYF,NA,TRBV7-9,TRBJ2-5,TRBD2
TGTGCCACCAGCCCGGGGACACCGACCTCTGGGGCCAACGTCCTGACTTTC,CATSPGTPTSGANVLTF,NA,TRBV15,TRBJ2-6,NA
TGTGCCAGCAGCGGTCCCTCTGGAAACACCATATATTTT,CASSGPSGNTIYF,many,TRBV9,TRBJ1-3,NA
TGTGCCAGCAGCTTCCGGGCAGGGGGAAGTACTGAAGCTTGCTTT,CASSFRAGGSTEACF,NA,TRBV7-2,TRBJ1-1,TRBD1
TGCAGTGCTAGGACTGTGGACGGACCCACTGAAGCTTTCTTT,CSARTVDGPTEAFF,many,TRBV20-1,TRBJ1-1,NA
TGTGCCAGTAGTCGGTGGGCTCCAGACGAAAAACTGTTTTTT,CASSRWAPDEKLFF,many,TRBV19,TRBJ1-4,NA
TGTGCCAGCAGCGTAGGACAGGACTATGGCTACACCTTC,CASSVGQDYGYTF,NA,TRBV9,TRBJ1-2,NA
TGTGCCAGCAGCTTTGTTGCAGGGGCGGGAACTGAAGCTTTCTTT,CASSFVAGAGTEAFF,NA,TRBV7-8,TRBJ1-1,NA
TGTGCCAGCAGCTTGTCGTCCGGGACTAATGAAAAACTGTTTTTT,CASSLSSGTNEKLFF,many,TRBV7-2,TRBJ1-4,NA